The 18 T cell receptor beta chains given below trace back to one sample, sequenced in a study of blood T cell repertoires in COVID-19. The protocol was immunoSEQ multiplex PCR, while the TCRdb copy is restricted to in-frame clones and leaves out a portion. There are about 150,000 clones in the sample; about 83% occur only once, and approximately 2% lies in the top ten. Sequenced sample: peripheral blood. The receptors originated from a woman older than 75 with acute or convalescent COVID-19.

The chain employs TRBV6-2 or TRBV6-3 and TRBJ1-2, with D maybe TRBD1 (5 bases). The V and J ends lost 2 bases and 7 bases respectively, with 8 bases between them. The germline V gene has CDR1 MNHEY and CDR2 SVGEGT. The CDR3 is 12 amino acids. DNA of the CDR3: TGTGCCAGCAGTTACGTGGGGCTTGGCTACACCTTC. Encoded protein: CASSYVGLGYTF.

The CDR3 sequence: CASSESPGRPPYEQYF. CDR3 in DNA: TGTGCCAGCAGTGAATCCCCGGGAAGGCCCCCCTACGAGCAGTACTTC. The chain joins TRBV25-1 to TRBJ2-7; D possibly corresponds to TRBD2 (5 bases). CDR1 MGHDK and CDR2 SYGVNS come from the germline V gene. Trimming removed 1 base from V and 2 bases from J, with 15 bases in between. The CDR3 has 16 amino acids.

V gene TRBV10-3 combines with J gene TRBJ1-5; maybe TRBD1 (6 bases). CDR1 is ENHRY and CDR2 is SYGVKD in the germline V gene. The CDR3 has 14 amino acids. The ends were cut back, 6 bases at V and 7 bases at J, with 16 bases in the middle. The CDR3 DNA is TGTGCCATCAGGGATACAGGGAACAGCCAGCCCCAGCATTTT. It encodes CAIRDTGNSQPQHF.

The count of this clone is one. The chain has TRBV29-1 and TRBJ2-2; 13 bases match TRBD2. After removal of 4 bases from V and 2 bases from J, the junction contained 4 bases not matched to a gene. The CDR3 has 16 amino acids. Germline loops: CDR1 SQVTM, CDR2 ANQGSEA. CDR3 bases: TGCAGCGTTGCGGGACTAGCGGGGATTAACACCGGGGAGCTGTTTTTT. This translates into CSVAGLAGINTGELFF.

The gene calls are TRBV27 and TRBJ2-7; 10 bases are shared with TRBD2. There are 15 residues in the CDR3. Germline V gives CDR1 MNHEY, CDR2 SMNVEV (reference sequence). Trimming took 0 bases from V and 4 from J; bases not matched to a gene: 3. The CDR3 sequence is CASSLSPSGGYEQYF. Here the CDR3 DNA reads TGTGCCAGCAGTTTATCCCCTAGCGGGGGATACGAGCAGTACTTC.

This rearrangement joins TRBV10-2 to TRBJ1-3, with D possibly TRBD1 on 6 matching bases. The CDR3 contains 14 residues. The germline V gene has CDR1 WSHSY and CDR2 SAAADI. V dropped 7 bases and J dropped 7 bases, with 17 bases sitting between them. The CDR3 DNA is TGCGCCAGCACCACCGGACAGCTAAGGAACACCATATATTTT. This translates into CASTTGQLRNTIYF.

The chain uses TRBV10-3 and TRBJ2-7; the match to TRBD2 covers 11 bases. The germline V gene encodes CDR1 ENHRY and CDR2 SYGVKD. V gave up 0 bases and J gave up 7 bases; unmatched junction bases: 14. CDR3 length: 18 amino acids. The CDR3 region is CAISESRGIAGGPQEQYF. CDR3 in DNA: TGTGCCATCAGTGAGTCGAGGGGAATAGCGGGGGGGCCACAAGAGCAGTACTTC.

The chain is built from TRBV2 and TRBJ2-1; 9 nucleotides agree with TRBD1. Unmatched junction bases numbered 10, after V lost 11 bases and J lost 5 bases. The length of the CDR3 is 14 residues. The germline V gene encodes CDR1 SNHLY and CDR2 FYNNEI. CDR3 sequence reads: CARNNRGHDNEQFF. CDR3 in DNA: TGTGCCCGCAACAACAGGGGGCACGACAATGAGCAGTTCTTC.

The genes are TRBV7-9 and TRBJ1-1; 8 positions agree with TRBD1. From germline, CDR1 is SEHNR and CDR2 FQNEAQ (reference sequence). This CDR3 is built from 14 residues. J gave up 5 bases and V 5 bases, and 7 bases lay outside the gene matches. CDR3 nucleotides: TGTGCCAGCAGCCCGACGACAGGGGTTACTGAAGCTTTCTTT. Protein: CASSPTTGVTEAFF. Variable domain in full (rest from reference TRBV7-9 and TRBJ1-1): DTGVSQNPRHKITKRGQNVTFRCDPISEHNRLYWYRQTLGQGPEFLTYFQNEAQLEKSRLLSDRFSAERPKGSFSTLEIQRTEQGDSAMYLCASSPTTGVTEAFFGQGTRLTVV.

V usage is TRBV11-2 and J usage is TRBJ2-2, with 13 bases that match TRBD2. CDR3 size: 16 residues. J gave up 3 bases and V 4 bases, and 2 bases lay outside the gene matches. The germline gives CDR1 SGHAT, CDR2 FQNNGV. This CDR3 reads CASSSGLAGYTGELFF. The CDR3 DNA reads TGTGCCAGCAGCTCGGGACTAGCGGGGTACACCGGGGAGCTGTTTTTT.

The CDR3 loop reads CAIGRGQEIEAFF. The CDR3 DNA reads TGTGCCATCGGTCGGGGACAGGAGATTGAAGCTTTCTTT. The chain carries TRBV10-3 and TRBJ1-1; 8 nucleotides agree with TRBD1. Losses at the gene ends were 8 bases for V and 7 bases for J; bases not matched to a gene: 9. The CDR3 has 13 residues. CDR1 is ENHRY and CDR2 is SYGVKD in the germline V gene.

This rearrangement joins TRBV9 to TRBJ2-6, with 8 bases aligning to TRBD1. J was trimmed by 2 bases and V by 5 bases; bases with no gene match: 9. CDR1 is SGDLS, CDR2 YYNGEE, per germline. This CDR3 contains 17 residues. CDR3 loop: CASSDRGPEAGANVLTF. DNA for the CDR3: TGTGCCAGCAGTGACAGGGGACCCGAGGCTGGGGCCAACGTCCTGACTTTC.

The J gene is TRBJ2-1, the V gene TRBV5-1, with a weak D call TRBD1 (6 bases). Deletions cut 4 bases from V and 3 bases from J, with 17 bases between. The V gene's germline CDR1 is SGHRS and CDR2 YFSETQ. The length of the CDR3 is 16 residues. The CDR3 coding sequence is TGCGCCAGCAGCCCCCCCCCGGTACAGGGCTACAATGAGCAGTTCTTC. It is translated as CASSPPPVQGYNEQFF. The full variable domain, completed using reference TRBV5-1 and TRBJ2-1, is KAGVTQTPRYLIKTRGQQVTLSCSPISGHRSVSWYQQTPGQGLQFLFEYFSETQRNKGNFPGRFSGRQFSNSRSEMNVSTLELGDSALYLCASSPPPVQGYNEQFFGPGTRLTVL.

The V call is TRBV28, the J call TRBJ1-3; D might be TRBD1 (6 bases). The germline V gene has CDR1 MDHEN and CDR2 SYDVKM. V was pared by 3 bases and J by 6 bases, with 15 bases between. The CDR3 consists of 15 residues. CDR3 residues: CASSLVGHQENTIYF. Here the CDR3 DNA reads TGTGCCAGCAGTTTGGTGGGACATCAGGAAAACACCATATATTTT.

CDR3 DNA sequence: TGTGCCAGCAGCCAAGGGGCGGGGGGGTCCGTCAATGAGCAGTTCTTC. This gives the protein CASSQGAGGSVNEQFF. The chain uses TRBV4-2 and TRBJ2-1, with 9 bases aligning to TRBD2. With 1 base clipped from V and 6 bases from J, the junction kept 7 bases outside the gene matches. CDR3 length equals 16 residues. Germline lookup yields CDR1 LGHNA and CDR2 YNFKEQ.

The DNA for the CDR3 is TGTGCCAGCAGCGCTCAGGGCAGAGCTGAAGCTTTCTTT. Its protein product is CASSAQGRAEAFF. The chain links TRBV5-4 to TRBJ1-1; weak D call: TRBD1 (5 bases). CDR3 size: 13 residues. The germline CDR1 and CDR2 sequences are SGHNT and YYREEE (reference sequence). V gave up 4 bases and J gave up 6 bases, with 13 bases separating them.

This rearrangement joins TRBV5-4 to TRBJ1-4; D gene ambiguous. Trimming took 4 bases from V and 0 from J, leaving 16 bases between them. The CDR3 extends over 17 amino acids. CDR1 and CDR2 (germline): SGHNT, YYREEE (reference sequence). The CDR3 reads CASSRRGSLATNEKLFF. In DNA form, the CDR3 reads TGTGCCAGCAGCCGCCGAGGGAGTCTCGCAACTAATGAAAAACTGTTTTTT.

This chain connects TRBV4-2 to TRBJ1-4; D is possibly TRBD1 (5 bases). The CDR3 is made up of 13 amino acids. The germline gives CDR1 LGHNA, CDR2 YNFKEQ. The V end was cut by 0 bases, the J end by 10 bases, with 9 bases between. The CDR3 nucleotides read TGTGCCAGCAGCCAAGACACAGGTTCAAAACTGTTTTTT. Translating gives CASSQDTGSKLFF.